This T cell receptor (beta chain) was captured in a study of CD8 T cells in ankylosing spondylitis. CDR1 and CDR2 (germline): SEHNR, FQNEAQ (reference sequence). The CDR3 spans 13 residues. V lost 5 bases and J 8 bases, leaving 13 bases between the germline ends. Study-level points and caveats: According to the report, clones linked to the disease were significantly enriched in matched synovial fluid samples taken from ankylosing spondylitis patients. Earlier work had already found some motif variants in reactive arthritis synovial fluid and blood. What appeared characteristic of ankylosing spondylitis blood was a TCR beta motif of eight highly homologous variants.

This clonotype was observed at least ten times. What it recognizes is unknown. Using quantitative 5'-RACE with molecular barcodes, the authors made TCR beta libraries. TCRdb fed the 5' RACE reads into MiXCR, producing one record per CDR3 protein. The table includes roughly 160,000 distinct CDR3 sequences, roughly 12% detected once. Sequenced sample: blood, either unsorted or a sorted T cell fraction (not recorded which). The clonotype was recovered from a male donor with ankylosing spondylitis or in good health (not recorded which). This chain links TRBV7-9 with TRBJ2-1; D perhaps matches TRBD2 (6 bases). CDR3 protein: CASSAGLLDEQFF. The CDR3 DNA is TGTGCCAGCAGCGCGGGACTCCTCGATGAGCAGTTCTTC.